The next 16 T cell receptor beta chains were all read from a single sample in a study of blood T cell repertoires in COVID-19. The table came from immunoSEQ multiplex PCR; TCRdb's copy has only in-frame clones and leaves some out. The sample lists about 670,000 clones; approximately 90% were seen once. The sample consisted of peripheral blood. The source of these receptors is a young woman with acute or convalescent COVID-19.

This chain connects TRBV28 to TRBJ1-1; D might be TRBD1 (5 bases). This CDR3 has 12 amino acids. Germline CDR1 reads MDHEN; CDR2 reads SYDVKM. Trimming pared 6 bases from V and 4 bases from J, leaving 9 bases between. The CDR3 region has the DNA TGTGCCAGCAGCCTCAGGGTCACTGAAGCTTTCTTT. It codes for CASSLRVTEAFF.

The chain uses TRBV7-2 and TRBJ1-5; the D gene is possibly TRBD1 (6 bases). Germline V gene lookup returns CDR1 SGHTA and CDR2 FQGNSA. The CDR3 is 15 residues long. Deletions cut 1 base from V and 1 base from J, with 8 bases between. In DNA, the CDR3 is TGTGCCAGCAGCTTAGACAGGGCGAGCAATCAGCCCCAGCATTTT. It translates to CASSLDRASNQPQHF.

The chain combines TRBV4-2 with TRBJ2-1; 10 positions match TRBD2. CDR1 is LGHNA and CDR2 is YNFKEQ in the germline V gene. The CDR3 runs to 15 residues. J gave up 11 bases and V 3 bases, and 10 bases lay outside the gene matches. CDR3 amino acids: CASSHPLDSGGQQFF. The CDR3 region has the DNA TGTGCCAGCAGCCACCCACTAGATAGCGGGGGGCAGCAGTTCTTC.

V usage is TRBV6-1 and J usage is TRBJ2-2; 9 bases map to TRBD2. Germline V gene data show CDR1 as MNHNS and CDR2 as SASEGT. V dropped 2 bases and J dropped 1; count of bases not matched to a gene: 8. The CDR3 covers 18 residues. This chain's CDR3 is CASSERGAGGRNTGELFF. CDR3 DNA: TGTGCCAGCAGTGAACGAGGAGCGGGGGGCCGGAACACCGGGGAGCTGTTTTTT.

This clone was seen only once. J is TRBJ1-6 and V is TRBV5-6; D perhaps matches TRBD1 (5 bases). Germline CDR1 SGHDT, CDR2 YYEEEE. The CDR3 contains 15 residues. The germline V and J ends were trimmed by 0 bases and 4 bases, with 8 bases remaining between them. The CDR3 DNA reads as TGTGCCAGCAGCTTGGTCGGGGGTTATAATTCACCCCTCCACTTT. Translated, it gives CASSLVGGYNSPLHF.

The chain uses TRBV2 and TRBJ1-2; D uncertain. CDR1 and CDR2 (germline): SNHLY, FYNNEI. The CDR3 totals 15 residues. Trimming took 5 bases from V and 4 from J, leaving 17 bases between them. CDR3 sequence reads: CASSPTDRGIYGYTF. In DNA, the CDR3 is TGTGCCAGCAGTCCGACGGACCGAGGGATCTATGGCTACACCTTC.

This sequence joins TRBV2 and TRBJ1-2; weak D call: TRBD1 (6 bases). The CDR3 is 16 residues long. The ends were cut back, 5 bases at V and 0 bases at J, with 16 bases in the middle. In germline, CDR1 is SNHLY, CDR2 FYNNEI. The CDR3 sequence: CASSPLGRGANYGYTF. CDR3 nucleotide sequence: TGTGCCAGCAGTCCCCTAGGGAGGGGGGCTAACTATGGCTACACCTTC. Complete variable domain (other parts from reference TRBV2 and TRBJ1-2): EPEVTQTPSHQVTQMGQEVILRCVPISNHLYFYWYRQILGQKVEFLVSFYNNEISEKSEIFDDQFSVERPDGSNFTLKIRSTKLEDSAMYFCASSPLGRGANYGYTFGSGTRLTVV.

In this sample, this clone turned up once. The CDR3 sequence: CSASGGTVIHEQYF. CDR3 bases: TGCAGTGCTAGTGGCGGGACAGTTATCCACGAGCAGTACTTC. The genes are TRBV20-1 and TRBJ2-7; possible D gene TRBD1, 7 bases. Per germline, CDR1 DFQATT and CDR2 SNEGSKA (reference sequence). This CDR3 spans 14 amino acids. V was trimmed by 3 bases and J by 5 bases, leaving 17 bases between them.

This chain links TRBV29-1 with TRBJ2-7, with 7 bases matching TRBD2. Germline V gene lookup returns CDR1 SQVTM and CDR2 ANQGSEA. V dropped 6 bases and J dropped 0; count of bases not matched to a gene: 5. The CDR3 has 13 amino acids. CDR3 protein: CSVWEGSSYEQYF. Written as DNA, the CDR3 is TGCAGCGTGTGGGAGGGAAGCTCCTACGAGCAGTACTTC.

On this clone itself: Sequence at one end of the junction differs from germline and may be a read error. The chain uses TRBV7-9 and TRBJ1-1; D is possibly TRBD1 (5 bases). Germline V gene sequence: CDR1 SEHNR, CDR2 FQNEAQ (reference sequence). There are 12 residues in the CDR3. This chain's CDR3 is CASSLGGAIPTF. The CDR3 region has the DNA TGTGCCAGCAGCTTAGGGGGCGCGATCCCGACCTTT.

V and J are TRBV6-1 and TRBJ1-6; 8 bases agree with TRBD1. This CDR3 is built from 16 residues. The trim removed 6 bases at V and 7 bases at J, leaving 11 bases unmatched. Germline CDR1 MNHNS, CDR2 SASEGT. The CDR3 region has the DNA TGTGCCAGCAGGGAACCCGGACAGGGCAAAAATTCACCCCTCCACTTT. Residues: CASREPGQGKNSPLHF.

The table lists this clone with a few counts. The chain links TRBV5-1 to TRBJ1-2, with a weak D call TRBD1 (6 bases). V was cut by 0 bases and J by 4 bases, with 16 bases left in between. The CDR3 is made up of 16 amino acids. Germline assignment: CDR1 SGHRS and CDR2 YFSETQ. CDR3: CASSLGAQGQIYGYTF. The CDR3 nucleotides are TGCGCCAGCAGCTTGGGGGCACAGGGTCAGATCTATGGCTACACCTTC.

J is TRBJ1-4 and V is TRBV4-1; 10 bases map to TRBD1. This CDR3 spans 17 amino acids. Trimming took 2 bases from V and 0 from J; bases not matched to a gene: 3. Per germline, CDR1 MGHRA and CDR2 YSYEKL. CDR3 loop: CASSQPDRGTTNEKLFF. The CDR3 coding sequence is TGCGCCAGCAGCCAACCGGACAGGGGGACAACTAATGAAAAACTGTTTTTT.

This clone was seen only a few times. This sequence joins TRBV5-1 and TRBJ2-1; D gene unclear. Germline V gives CDR1 SGHRS, CDR2 YFSETQ. The CDR3 has 15 amino acids. V was cut by 4 bases and J by 0 bases, with 11 bases left in between. CDR3 sequence reads: CASSRTTGSYNEQFF. For the CDR3, the DNA is TGCGCCAGCAGCCGAACGACTGGCTCCTACAATGAGCAGTTCTTC.

The genes are TRBV4-2 and TRBJ2-2; D possibly corresponds to TRBD1 (6 bases). Trimming cost V 1 base and J 0 bases, with 6 bases left between them. This CDR3 has 15 amino acids. Germline V CDR1 and CDR2: LGHNA, YNFKEQ. The CDR3 DNA sequence: TGTGCCAGCAGCCAAGGGGGGCCGAACACCGGGGAGCTGTTTTTT. Protein sequence: CASSQGGPNTGELFF.

This clone was seen only once. Other DNA sequences from this sample encode an identical CDR3 as well. V and J are TRBV18 and TRBJ1-1; D not certain. This CDR3 spans 12 amino acids. The germline CDR1 and CDR2 sequences are KGHSH and LQKENI. The V end was cut by 2 bases, the J end by 5 bases, with 6 bases between. The CDR3 here is CASSPEGTEAFF. The CDR3 DNA follows: TGTGCCAGCTCACCAGAGGGAACTGAAGCTTTCTTT.